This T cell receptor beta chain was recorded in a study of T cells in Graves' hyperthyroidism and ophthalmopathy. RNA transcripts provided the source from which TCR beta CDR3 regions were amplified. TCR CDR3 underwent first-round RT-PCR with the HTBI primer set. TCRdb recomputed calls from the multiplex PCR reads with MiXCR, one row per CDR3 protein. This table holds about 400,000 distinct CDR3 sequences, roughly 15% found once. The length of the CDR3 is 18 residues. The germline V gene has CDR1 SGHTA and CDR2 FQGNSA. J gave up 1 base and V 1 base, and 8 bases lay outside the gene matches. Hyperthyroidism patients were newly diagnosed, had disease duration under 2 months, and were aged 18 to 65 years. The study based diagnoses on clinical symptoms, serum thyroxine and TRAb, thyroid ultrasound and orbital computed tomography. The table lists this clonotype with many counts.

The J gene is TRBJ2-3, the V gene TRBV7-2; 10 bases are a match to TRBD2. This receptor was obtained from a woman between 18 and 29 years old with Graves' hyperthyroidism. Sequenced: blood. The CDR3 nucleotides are TGTGCCAGCAGCTTAGTCGGTGGCGGGACTAGCGGCACAGATACGCAGTATTTT. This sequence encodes CASSLVGGGTSGTDTQYF.